Sequencing of this T cell receptor beta chain was carried out in a study of T-cell memory formation after mild COVID-19. Study overall: The study found TCR clusters largely donor specific.

TCRdb re-derived calls from the 5' RACE reads in MiXCR, one entry per CDR3 protein. This sample carries 200,000 or so distinct CDR3 sequences, 16% of them seen once, and the ten largest clones take just over 2%. Whole-study results and caveats: The study detected some responding clones in pre-infection memory, suggesting cross-reactive memory joined.

A note on this clonotype: The target antigen is unknown.

The CDR3 runs to 13 residues. Trimming stripped 4 bases from V and 10 bases from J, with 13 bases between. Germline CDR1 and CDR2: KGHDR and SFDVKD. This sequence originates from an adult woman who had mild COVID-19 (a few samples of this study predate the infection). Cell type and time point are not known. This rearrangement joins TRBV24-1 to TRBJ2-1; D is ambiguous. The source material was PBMCs or a T cell subset sorted from them (not recorded which). CDR3 nucleotides: TGTGCCACCAGTGACTCGCTCTTGATGGAGCAGTTCTTC. Its protein product is CATSDSLLMEQFF.